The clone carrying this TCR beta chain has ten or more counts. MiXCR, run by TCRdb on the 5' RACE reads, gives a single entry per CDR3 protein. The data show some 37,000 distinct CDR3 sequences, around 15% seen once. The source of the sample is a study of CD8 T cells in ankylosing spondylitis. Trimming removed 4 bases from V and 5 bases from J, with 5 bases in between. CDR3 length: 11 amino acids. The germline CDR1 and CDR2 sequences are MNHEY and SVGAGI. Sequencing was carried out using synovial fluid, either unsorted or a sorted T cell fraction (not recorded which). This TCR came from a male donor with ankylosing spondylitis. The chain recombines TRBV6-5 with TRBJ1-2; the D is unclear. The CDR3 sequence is CASSWGYGYTF. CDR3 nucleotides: TGTGCCAGCAGTTGGGGTTATGGCTACACCTTC.